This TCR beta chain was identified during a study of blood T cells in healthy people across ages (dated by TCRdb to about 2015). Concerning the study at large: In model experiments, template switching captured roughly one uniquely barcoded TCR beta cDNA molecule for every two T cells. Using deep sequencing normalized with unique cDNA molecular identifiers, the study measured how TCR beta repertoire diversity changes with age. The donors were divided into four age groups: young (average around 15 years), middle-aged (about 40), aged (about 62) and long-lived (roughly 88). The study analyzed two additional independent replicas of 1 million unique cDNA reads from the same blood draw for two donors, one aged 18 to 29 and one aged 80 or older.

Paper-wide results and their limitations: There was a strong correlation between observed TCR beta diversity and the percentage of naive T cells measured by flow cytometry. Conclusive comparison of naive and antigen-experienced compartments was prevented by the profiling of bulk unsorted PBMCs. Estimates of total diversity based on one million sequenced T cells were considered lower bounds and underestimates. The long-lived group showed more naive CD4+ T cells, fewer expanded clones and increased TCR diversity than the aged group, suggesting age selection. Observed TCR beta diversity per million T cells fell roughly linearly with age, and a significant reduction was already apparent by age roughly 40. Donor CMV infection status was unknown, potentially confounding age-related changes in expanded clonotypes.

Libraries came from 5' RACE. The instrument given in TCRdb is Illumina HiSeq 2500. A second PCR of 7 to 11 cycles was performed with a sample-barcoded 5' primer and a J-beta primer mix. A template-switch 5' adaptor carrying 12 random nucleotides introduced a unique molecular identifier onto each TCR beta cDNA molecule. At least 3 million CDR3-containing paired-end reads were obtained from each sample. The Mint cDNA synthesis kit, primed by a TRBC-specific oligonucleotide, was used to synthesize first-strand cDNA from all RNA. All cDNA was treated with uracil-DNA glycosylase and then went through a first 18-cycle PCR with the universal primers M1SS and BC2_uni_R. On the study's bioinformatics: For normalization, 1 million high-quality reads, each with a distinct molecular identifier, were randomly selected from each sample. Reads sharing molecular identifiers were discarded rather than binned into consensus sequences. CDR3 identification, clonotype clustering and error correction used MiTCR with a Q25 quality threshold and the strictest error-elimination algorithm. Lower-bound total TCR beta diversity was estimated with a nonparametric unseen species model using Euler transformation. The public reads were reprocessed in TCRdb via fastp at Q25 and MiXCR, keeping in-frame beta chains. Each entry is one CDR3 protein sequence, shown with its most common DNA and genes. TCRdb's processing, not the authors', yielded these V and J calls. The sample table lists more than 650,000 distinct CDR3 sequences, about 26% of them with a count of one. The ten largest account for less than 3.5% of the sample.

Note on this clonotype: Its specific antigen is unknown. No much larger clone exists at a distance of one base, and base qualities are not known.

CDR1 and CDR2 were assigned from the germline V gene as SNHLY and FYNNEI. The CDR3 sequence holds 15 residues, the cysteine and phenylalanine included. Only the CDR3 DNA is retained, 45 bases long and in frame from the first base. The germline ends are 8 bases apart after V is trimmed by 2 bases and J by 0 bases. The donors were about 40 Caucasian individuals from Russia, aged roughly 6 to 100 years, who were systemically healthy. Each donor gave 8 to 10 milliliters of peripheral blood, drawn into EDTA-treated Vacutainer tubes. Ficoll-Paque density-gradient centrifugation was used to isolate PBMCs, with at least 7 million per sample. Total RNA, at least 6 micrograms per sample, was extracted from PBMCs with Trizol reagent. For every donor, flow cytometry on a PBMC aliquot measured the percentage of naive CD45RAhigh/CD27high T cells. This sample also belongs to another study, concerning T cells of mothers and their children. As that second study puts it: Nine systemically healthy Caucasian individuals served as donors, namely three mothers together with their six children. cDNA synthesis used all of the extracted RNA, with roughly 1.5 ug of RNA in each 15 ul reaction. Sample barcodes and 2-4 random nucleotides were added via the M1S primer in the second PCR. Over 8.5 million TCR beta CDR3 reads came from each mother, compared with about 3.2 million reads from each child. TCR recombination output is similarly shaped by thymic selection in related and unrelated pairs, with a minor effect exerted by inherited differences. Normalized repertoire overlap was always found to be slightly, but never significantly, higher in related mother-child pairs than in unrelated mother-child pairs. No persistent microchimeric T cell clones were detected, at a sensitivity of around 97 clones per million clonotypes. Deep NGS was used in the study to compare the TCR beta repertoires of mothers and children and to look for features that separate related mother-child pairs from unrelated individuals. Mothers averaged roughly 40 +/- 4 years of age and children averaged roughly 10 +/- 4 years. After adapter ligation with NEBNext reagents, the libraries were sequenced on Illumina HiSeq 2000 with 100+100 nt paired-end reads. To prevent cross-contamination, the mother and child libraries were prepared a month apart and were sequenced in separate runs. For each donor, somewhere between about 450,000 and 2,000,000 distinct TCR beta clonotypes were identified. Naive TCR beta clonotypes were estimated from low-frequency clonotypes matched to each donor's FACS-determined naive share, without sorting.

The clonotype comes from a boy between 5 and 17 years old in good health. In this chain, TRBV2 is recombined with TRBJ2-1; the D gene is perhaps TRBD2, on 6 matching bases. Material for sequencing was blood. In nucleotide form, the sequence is TGTGCCAGCAGTGAAATCGGGGGCTCCTACAATGAGCAGTTCTTC. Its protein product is CASSEIGGSYNEQFF.